This T cell receptor (beta chain) is from a study of blood T cell repertoires in COVID-19. Study background: T cells, B-cell-depleted T cells, or PBMCs provided the cDNA or gDNA that served as material.

This clone was observed once. In the original processing: Amplification from reference gene primers served as the basis for estimated nucleated cell counts. Assay used: immunoSEQ multiplex PCR; TCRdb lists only in-frame clones, some missing. The D gene and trimming were derived from the DNA, and the V and J assignments and clone size from that table. The table lists 250,000 to 300,000 clones, approximately 90% of them singletons. This TCR was recovered from a woman aged 40 to 55 with acute or convalescent COVID-19. The sequencing input was peripheral blood.

The DNA for the CDR3 is TGCGCCAGCAGTGTGGGAGGGGATCATCACTATGGCTACACCTTC. It specifies CASSVGGDHHYGYTF. This rearrangement joins TRBV10-1 to TRBJ1-2; tentative D call: TRBD1 (5 bases). The CDR3 extends over 15 amino acids. Germline V gene sequence: CDR1 WNHNN, CDR2 SYGVQD (reference sequence). Trimming stripped 4 bases from V and 3 bases from J, with 15 bases between.